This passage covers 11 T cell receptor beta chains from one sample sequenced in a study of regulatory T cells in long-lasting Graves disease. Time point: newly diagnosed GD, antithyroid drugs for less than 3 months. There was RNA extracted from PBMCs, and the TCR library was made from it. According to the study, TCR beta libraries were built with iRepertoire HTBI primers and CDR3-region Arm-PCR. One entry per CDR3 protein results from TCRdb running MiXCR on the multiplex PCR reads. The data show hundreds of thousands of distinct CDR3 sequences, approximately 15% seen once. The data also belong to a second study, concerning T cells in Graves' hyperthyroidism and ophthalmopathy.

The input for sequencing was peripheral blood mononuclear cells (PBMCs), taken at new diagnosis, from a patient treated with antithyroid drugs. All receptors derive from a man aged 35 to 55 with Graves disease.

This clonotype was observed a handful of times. The CDR3 DNA sequence: TGTGCCTGGAAGTGGGGCGAGACCCAGTACTTC. It translates to CAWKWGETQYF. The V gene is TRBV30, the J gene TRBJ2-5; D might be TRBD1 (5 bases). The CDR3 is 11 amino acids. The germline V gene has CDR1 GTSNPN and CDR2 SVGIG (reference sequence). V lost 4 bases to trimming and J lost 5 bases, with 8 bases between them.

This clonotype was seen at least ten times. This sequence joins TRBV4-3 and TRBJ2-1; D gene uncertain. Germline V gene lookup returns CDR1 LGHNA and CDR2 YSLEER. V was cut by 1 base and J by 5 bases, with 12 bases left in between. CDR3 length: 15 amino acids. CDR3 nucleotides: TGCGCCAGCAGCCAAGCCGCGACAACCAACAATGAGCAGTTCTTC. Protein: CASSQAATTNNEQFF.

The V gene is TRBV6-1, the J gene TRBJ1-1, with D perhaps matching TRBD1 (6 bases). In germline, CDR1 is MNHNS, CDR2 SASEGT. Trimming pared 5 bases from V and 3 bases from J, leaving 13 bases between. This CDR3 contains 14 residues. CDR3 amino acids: CASSLGEGDTEAFF. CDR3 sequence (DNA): TGTGCCAGCAGTCTCGGAGAGGGGGACACTGAAGCTTTCTTT.

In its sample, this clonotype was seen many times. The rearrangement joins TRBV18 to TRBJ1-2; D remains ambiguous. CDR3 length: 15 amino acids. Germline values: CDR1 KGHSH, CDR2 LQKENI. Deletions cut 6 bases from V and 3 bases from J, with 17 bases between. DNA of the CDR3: TGTGCCAGCTCGAACCCATCCGGAGGTCACTATGGCTACACCTTC. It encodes CASSNPSGGHYGYTF.

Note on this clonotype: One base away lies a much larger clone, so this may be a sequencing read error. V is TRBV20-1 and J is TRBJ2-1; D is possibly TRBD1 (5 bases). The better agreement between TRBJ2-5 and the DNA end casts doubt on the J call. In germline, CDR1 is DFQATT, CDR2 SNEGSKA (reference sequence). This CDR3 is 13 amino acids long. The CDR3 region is CSVPTGVQETQYF. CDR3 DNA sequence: TGCAGTGTCCCAACAGGTGTTCAAGAGACCCAGTACTTC.

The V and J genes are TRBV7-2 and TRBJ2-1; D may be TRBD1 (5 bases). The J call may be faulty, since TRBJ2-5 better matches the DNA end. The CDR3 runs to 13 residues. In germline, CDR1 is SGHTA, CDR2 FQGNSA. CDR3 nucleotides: TGTGCCAGCAGCCAAGGGGTACGAGCGACCCAGTACTTC. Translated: CASSQGVRATQYF.

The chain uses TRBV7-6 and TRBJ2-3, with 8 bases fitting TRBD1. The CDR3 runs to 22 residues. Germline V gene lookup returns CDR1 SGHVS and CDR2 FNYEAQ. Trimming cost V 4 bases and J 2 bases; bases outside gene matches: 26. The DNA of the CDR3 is TGTGCCAGCAGCTCCTCGCAAGCCCGACAGGGGAGGTTTCGCCTAAACACAGATACGCAGTATTTT. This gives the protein CASSSSQARQGRFRLNTDTQYF.

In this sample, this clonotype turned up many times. The CDR3 sequence: CASSRLLTGRMANSPLHF. The CDR3 coding sequence is TGTGCCAGCAGTAGACTGTTGACAGGGAGGATGGCTAATTCACCCCTCCACTTT. V usage is TRBV12-3 or TRBV12-4 and J usage is TRBJ1-6, with 7 bases fitting TRBD1. This CDR3 comprises 18 residues. V lost 5 bases to trimming and J lost 6 bases; unmatched junction nucleotides: 16.

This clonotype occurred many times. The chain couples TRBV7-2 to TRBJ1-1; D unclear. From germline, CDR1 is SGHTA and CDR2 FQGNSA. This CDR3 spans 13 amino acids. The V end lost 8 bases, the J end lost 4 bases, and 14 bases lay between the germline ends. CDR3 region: CASLAQPATEAFF. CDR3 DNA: TGTGCCAGCTTGGCCCAACCCGCCACTGAAGCTTTCTTT.

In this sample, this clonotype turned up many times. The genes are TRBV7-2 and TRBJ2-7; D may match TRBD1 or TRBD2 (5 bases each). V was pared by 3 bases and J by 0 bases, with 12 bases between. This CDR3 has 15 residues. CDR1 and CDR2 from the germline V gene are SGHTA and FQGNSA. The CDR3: CASSFGTTSSYEQYF. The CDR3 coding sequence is TGTGCCAGCAGCTTCGGGACCACGAGCTCCTACGAGCAGTACTTC.

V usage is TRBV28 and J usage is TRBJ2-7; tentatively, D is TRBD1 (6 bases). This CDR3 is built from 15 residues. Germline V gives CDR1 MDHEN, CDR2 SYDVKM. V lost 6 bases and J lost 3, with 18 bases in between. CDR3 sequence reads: CASRPGEGGFYEQYF. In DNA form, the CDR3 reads TGTGCCAGCAGGCCAGGCGAAGGGGGATTCTACGAGCAGTACTTC.